This T cell receptor (beta chain) was captured in a study of blood T cell repertoires in COVID-19. The overall study: The samples span acute and convalescent COVID-19 from the United States, Italy and Spain. T cells, B-cell-depleted T cells, or PBMCs provided the cDNA or gDNA that served as material.

CDR1 is SGHKS, CDR2 YYEKEE, per germline (reference sequence). V was pared by 0 bases and J by 0 bases, with 9 bases between. The CDR3 runs 15 residues. Under the authors' procedure: Estimation of nucleated cell counts was performed using reference gene primer amplification. Sequenced by immunoSEQ multiplex PCR; TCRdb stores in-frame clones only, minus some. V and J calls and clone size follow that table, whereas D and trimming were derived from the DNA. The repertoire holds 100,000 to 110,000 clones, over 75% seen once, with more than 10% in the top ten. The gene calls are TRBV5-5 and TRBJ1-2; the D is unclear. The origin of this receptor is a human donor in a cohort sampled during active COVID-19. The sequenced sample was peripheral blood. The CDR3 here is CASSLVGRANYGYTF. Written as DNA, the CDR3 is TGTGCCAGCAGCTTGGTTGGGAGAGCTAACTATGGCTACACCTTC.